This T cell receptor beta chain was retrieved from a study of CD8+ T cells in alopecia areata. Findings and limits, study-wide: Possibly as an HLA-related effect, TCR sharing across patients appeared less clear than in mice. More clonal than normal scalp was lesional scalp, particularly alopecia totalis/universalis. There were also resident alphabeta T cells of normal skin sequenced in scalp samples.

With respect to this clone: Its antigen is unknown.

Extraction of RNA preceded its reverse transcription into cDNA, which served as the sequencing template. The table came from immunoSEQ multiplex PCR; TCRdb's copy has only in-frame clones and leaves some out. The data hold about 200,000 clones, with roughly 50% observed a single time. The junction had 5 bases not matched to a gene; V was cut back by 5 bases and J by 2 bases. The germline V gene encodes CDR1 SEHNR and CDR2 FQNEAQ (reference sequence). The CDR3 sequence is 16 residues long. Sorted populations comprised CD4+ and CD8+ T cells obtained from PBMCs. This receptor was obtained from a human donor in good health. Sequences were obtained from CD8+ T cells sorted from blood. This chain uses TRBV7-9 with TRBJ2-5; 13 bases are shared with TRBD2. The CDR3 DNA reads TGTGCCAGCAGCGAAGGACTAGCGGGGGTACAAGAGACCCAGTACTTC. Translation: CASSEGLAGVQETQYF.